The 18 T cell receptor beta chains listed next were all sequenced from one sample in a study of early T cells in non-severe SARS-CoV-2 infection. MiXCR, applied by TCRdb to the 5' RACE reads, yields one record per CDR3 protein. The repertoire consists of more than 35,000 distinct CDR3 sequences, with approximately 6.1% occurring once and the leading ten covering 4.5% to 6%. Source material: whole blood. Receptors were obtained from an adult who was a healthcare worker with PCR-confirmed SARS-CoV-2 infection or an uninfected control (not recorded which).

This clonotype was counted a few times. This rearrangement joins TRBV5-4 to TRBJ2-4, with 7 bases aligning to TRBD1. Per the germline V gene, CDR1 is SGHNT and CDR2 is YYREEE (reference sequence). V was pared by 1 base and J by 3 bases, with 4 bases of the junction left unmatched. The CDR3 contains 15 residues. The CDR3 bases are TGTGCCAGCAGCTTGAGGGGGCGCGGCAAAAACATTCAGTACTTC. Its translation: CASSLRGRGKNIQYF.

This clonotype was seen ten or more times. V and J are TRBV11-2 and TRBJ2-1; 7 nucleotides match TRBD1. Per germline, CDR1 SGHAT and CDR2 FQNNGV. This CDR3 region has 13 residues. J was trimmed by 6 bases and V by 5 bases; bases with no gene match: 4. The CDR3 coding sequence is TGTGCCAGCAGCCAGACAGGGAGCAATGAGCAGTTCTTC. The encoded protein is CASSQTGSNEQFF.

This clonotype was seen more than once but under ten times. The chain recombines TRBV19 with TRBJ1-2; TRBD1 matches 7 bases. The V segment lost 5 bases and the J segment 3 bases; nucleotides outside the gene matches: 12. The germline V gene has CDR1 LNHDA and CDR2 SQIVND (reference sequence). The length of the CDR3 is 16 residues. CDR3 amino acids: CASSFSTGAPHYGYTF. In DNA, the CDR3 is TGTGCCAGTAGTTTTTCAACAGGGGCCCCCCACTATGGCTACACCTTC. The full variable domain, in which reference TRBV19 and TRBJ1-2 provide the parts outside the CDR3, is DGGITQSPKYLFRKEGQNVTLSCEQNLNHDAMYWYRQDPGQGLRLIYYSQIVNDFQKGDIAEGYSVSREKKESFPLTVTSAQKNPTAFYLCASSFSTGAPHYGYTFGSGTRLTVV.

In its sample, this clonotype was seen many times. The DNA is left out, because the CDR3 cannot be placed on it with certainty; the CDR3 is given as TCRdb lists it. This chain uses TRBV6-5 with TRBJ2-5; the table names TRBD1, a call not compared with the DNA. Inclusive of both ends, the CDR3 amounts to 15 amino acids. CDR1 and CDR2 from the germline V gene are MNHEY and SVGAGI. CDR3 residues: CASSSSKTGRETQYF.

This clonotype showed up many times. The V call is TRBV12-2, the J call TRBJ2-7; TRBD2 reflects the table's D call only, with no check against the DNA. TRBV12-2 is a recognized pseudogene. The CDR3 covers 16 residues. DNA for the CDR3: TGTGCAAGTCGCTTCAAACTAGCGGGAGAAACCCACGAGCAGTACTTC. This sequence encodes CASRFKLAGETHEQYF.

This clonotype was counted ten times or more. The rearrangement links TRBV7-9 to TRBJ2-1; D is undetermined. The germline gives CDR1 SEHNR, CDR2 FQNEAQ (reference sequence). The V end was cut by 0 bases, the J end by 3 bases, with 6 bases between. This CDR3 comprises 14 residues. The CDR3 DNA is TGTGCCAGCAGCTTAGCGGGAAGCTACAATGAGCAGTTCTTC. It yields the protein CASSLAGSYNEQFF.

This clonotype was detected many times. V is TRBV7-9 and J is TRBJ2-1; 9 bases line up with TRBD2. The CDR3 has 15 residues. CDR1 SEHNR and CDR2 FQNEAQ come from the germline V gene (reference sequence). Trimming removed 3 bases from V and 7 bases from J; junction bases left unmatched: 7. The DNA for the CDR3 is TGTGCCAGCAGCTTCCGGGCTAGCGGGGATAATGAGCAGTTCTTC. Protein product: CASSFRASGDNEQFF.

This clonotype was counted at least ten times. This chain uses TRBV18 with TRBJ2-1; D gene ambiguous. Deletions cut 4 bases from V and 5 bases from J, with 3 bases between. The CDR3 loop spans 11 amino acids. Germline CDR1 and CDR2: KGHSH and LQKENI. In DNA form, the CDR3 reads TGTGCCAGCTCACTCGACAATGAGCAGTTCTTC. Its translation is CASSLDNEQFF.

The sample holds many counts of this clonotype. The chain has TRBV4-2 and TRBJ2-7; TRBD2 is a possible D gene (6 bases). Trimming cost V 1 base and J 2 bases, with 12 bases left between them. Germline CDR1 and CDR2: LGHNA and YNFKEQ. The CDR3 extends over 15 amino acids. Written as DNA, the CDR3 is TGTGCCAGCAGCCAAGGGAAGGGAGGCACCTACGAGCAGTACTTC. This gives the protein CASSQGKGGTYEQYF.

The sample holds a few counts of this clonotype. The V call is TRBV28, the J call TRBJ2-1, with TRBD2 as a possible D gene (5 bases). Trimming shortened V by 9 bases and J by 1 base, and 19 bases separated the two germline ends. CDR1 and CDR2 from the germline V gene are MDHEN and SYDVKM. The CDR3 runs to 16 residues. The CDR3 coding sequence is TGTGCCAGTCTGGCTAGCCCGAGGCCTTCCTACAATGAGCAGTTCTTC. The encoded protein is CASLASPRPSYNEQFF.

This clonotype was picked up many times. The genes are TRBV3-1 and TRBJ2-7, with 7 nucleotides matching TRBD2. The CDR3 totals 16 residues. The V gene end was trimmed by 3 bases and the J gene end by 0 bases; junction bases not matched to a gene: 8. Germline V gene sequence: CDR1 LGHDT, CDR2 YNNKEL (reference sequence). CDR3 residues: CASSQTGTIRSYEQYF. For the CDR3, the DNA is TGTGCCAGCAGCCAGACCGGGACTATCCGCTCCTACGAGCAGTACTTC.

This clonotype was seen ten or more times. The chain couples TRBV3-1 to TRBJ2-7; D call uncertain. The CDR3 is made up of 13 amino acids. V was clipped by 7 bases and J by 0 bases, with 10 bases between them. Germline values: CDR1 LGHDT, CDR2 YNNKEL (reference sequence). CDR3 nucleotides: TGTGCCAGCAAGGAGACCCTCTCCTACGAGCAGTACTTC. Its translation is CASKETLSYEQYF.

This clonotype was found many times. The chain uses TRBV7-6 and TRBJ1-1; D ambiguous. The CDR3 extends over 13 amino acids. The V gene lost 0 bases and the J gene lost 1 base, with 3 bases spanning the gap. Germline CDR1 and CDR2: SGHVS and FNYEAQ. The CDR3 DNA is TGTGCCAGCAGCTTAGCGGAGAACACTGAAGCTTTCTTT. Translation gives CASSLAENTEAFF.

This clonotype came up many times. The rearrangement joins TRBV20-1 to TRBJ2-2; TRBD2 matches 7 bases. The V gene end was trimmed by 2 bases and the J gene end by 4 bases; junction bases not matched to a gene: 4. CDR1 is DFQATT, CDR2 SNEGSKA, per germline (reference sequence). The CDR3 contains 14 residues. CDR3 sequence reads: CSARRASGTGELFF. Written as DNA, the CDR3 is TGCAGTGCTAGACGGGCTAGCGGCACCGGGGAGCTGTTTTTT.

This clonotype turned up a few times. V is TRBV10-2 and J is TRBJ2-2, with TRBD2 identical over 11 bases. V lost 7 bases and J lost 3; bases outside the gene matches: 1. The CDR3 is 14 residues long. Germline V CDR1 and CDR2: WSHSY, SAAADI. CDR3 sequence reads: CASKLAGDTGELFF. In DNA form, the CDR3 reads TGCGCCAGCAAACTAGCGGGGGACACCGGGGAGCTGTTTTTT.

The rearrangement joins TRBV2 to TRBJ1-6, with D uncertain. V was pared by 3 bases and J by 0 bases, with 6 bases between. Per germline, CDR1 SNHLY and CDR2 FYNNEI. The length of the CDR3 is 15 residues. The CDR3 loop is CASSEMSSYNSPLHF. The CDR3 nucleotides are TGTGCCAGCAGTGAGATGAGCTCCTATAATTCACCCCTCCACTTT.

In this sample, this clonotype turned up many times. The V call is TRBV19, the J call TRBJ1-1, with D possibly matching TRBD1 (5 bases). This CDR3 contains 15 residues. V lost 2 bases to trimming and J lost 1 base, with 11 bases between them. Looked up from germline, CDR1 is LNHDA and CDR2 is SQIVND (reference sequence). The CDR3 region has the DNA TGTGCCAGTAGTATACTCCTCGGGGCGAACACTGAAGCTTTCTTT. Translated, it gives CASSILLGANTEAFF. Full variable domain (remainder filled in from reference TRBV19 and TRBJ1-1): DGGITQSPKYLFRKEGQNVTLSCEQNLNHDAMYWYRQDPGQGLRLIYYSQIVNDFQKGDIAEGYSVSREKKESFPLTVTSAQKNPTAFYLCASSILLGANTEAFFGQGTRLTVV.

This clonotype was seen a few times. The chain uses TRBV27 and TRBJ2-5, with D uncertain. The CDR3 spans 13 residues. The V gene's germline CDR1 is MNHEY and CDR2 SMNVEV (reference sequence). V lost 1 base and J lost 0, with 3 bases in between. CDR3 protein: CASSLFNQETQYF. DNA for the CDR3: TGTGCCAGCAGTTTATTTAACCAAGAGACCCAGTACTTC.